This TCR beta chain was documented in a study of CD8 T cells in ankylosing spondylitis. Study results and caveats: Past research had described some motif variants in reactive arthritis synovial fluid and blood. Disease-linked clones were CD8+ and relatively rare in peripheral blood. One TCR beta motif, made up of several highly homologous variants, appeared characteristic of ankylosing spondylitis blood.

Scientists made TCR beta libraries using quantitative 5'-RACE with molecular barcodes. TCRdb reanalysed the 5' RACE reads using MiXCR and keeps one entry per CDR3 protein. The sample carries 350,000 to 550,000 distinct CDR3 sequences, roughly 26% recorded once. Trimming shortened V by 4 bases and J by 4 bases, and 18 bases separated the two germline ends. This CDR3 region has 16 residues. CDR1 is SGHRS and CDR2 is YFSETQ in the germline V gene. The sample holds a few counts of this clonotype. Its target is not known. The sequencing input was blood, either unsorted or a sorted T cell fraction (not recorded which). The chain couples TRBV5-1 to TRBJ1-5; weak D call: TRBD1 (6 bases). The TCR was taken from a male donor with ankylosing spondylitis. The CDR3 here is CASSPGDNQGNQPQHF. CDR3 DNA sequence: TGCGCCAGCAGCCCAGGGGACAACCAGGGGAATCAGCCCCAGCATTTT.